Listed here are 26 T cell receptor beta chains from one sample, sequenced in a study of shared clonotypes between healthy human individuals. The method was immunoSEQ multiplex PCR; TCRdb's version includes in-frame clones alone and lacks a portion of them. This table holds some 2.4 million clones, over 85% found once. Sequencing was done on a sample of naive CD4+ T cells from PBMCs. The subset here: CD45RA+ positively selected. These receptor sequences come from a man between 18 and 35 years old in good health. Some clones in this sample may be carry-over from other donors' samples.

The rearrangement links TRBV4-3 to TRBJ1-1, with D possibly TRBD1 on 5 matching bases. The CDR3 sequence is 13 residues long. V was cut by 4 bases and J by 5 bases, with 11 bases left in between. CDR1 and CDR2 from the germline V gene are LGHNA and YSLEER. CDR3 DNA: TGCGCCAGCAGCCGCCAATGGGGGACTGAAGCTTTCTTT. This encodes CASSRQWGTEAFF.

This clone appeared once. The chain carries TRBV28 and TRBJ2-5, with 10 bases aligning to TRBD2. Germline trimming cut 7 bases from V and 5 bases from J; bases unmatched to any gene: 7. Germline V gives CDR1 MDHEN, CDR2 SYDVKM. The CDR3 totals 14 residues. The CDR3 protein is CASMASGSVETQYF. CDR3 bases: TGTGCCAGCATGGCTAGCGGGAGCGTTGAGACCCAGTACTTC.

The V and J genes are TRBV9 and TRBJ1-1; D is possibly TRBD1 (6 bases). Per the germline V gene, CDR1 is SGDLS and CDR2 is YYNGEE. The CDR3 runs 15 residues. V lost 0 bases to trimming and J lost 3 bases, with 12 bases between them. This CDR3 reads CASSVGGRGDTEAFF. CDR3 bases: TGTGCCAGCAGCGTAGGGGGCAGGGGAGACACTGAAGCTTTCTTT.

The gene calls are TRBV9 and TRBJ2-3, with D possibly called TRBD1 or TRBD2 (5 bases each). The V and J ends lost 7 bases and 0 bases respectively, with 15 bases between them. From germline, CDR1 is SGDLS and CDR2 YYNGEE. This CDR3 has 15 residues. The CDR3 protein is CASSPVGDSTDTQYF. In DNA, the CDR3 is TGTGCCAGCTCCCCTGTGGGGGATAGCACAGATACGCAGTATTTT.

This clone has just one count. This chain links TRBV10-3 with TRBJ1-1, with D maybe TRBD1 (5 bases). CDR3 length: 11 residues. CDR1 and CDR2 from the germline V gene are ENHRY and SYGVKD. The V gene lost 6 bases and the J gene lost 7 bases, with 9 bases spanning the gap. The CDR3 is CAIRGPLEAFF. CDR3 sequence (DNA): TGTGCCATCAGGGGACCCCTTGAAGCTTTCTTT.

The chain has TRBV29-1 and TRBJ1-1; possible D gene TRBD1, 5 bases. The V gene's germline CDR1 is SQVTM and CDR2 ANQGSEA. The CDR3 runs to 12 residues. Trimming took off 5 bases at V and 5 bases at J, with 12 bases between the two ends. The CDR3 sequence is CSVTQGITEAFF. The DNA for the CDR3 is TGCAGCGTTACCCAGGGTATAACTGAAGCTTTCTTT.

The genes are TRBV19 and TRBJ2-2, with 12 bases that match TRBD2. Germline-derived CDR1 and CDR2 are LNHDA and SQIVND (reference sequence). V lost 0 bases to trimming and J lost 6 bases; unmatched junction nucleotides: 11. The CDR3 is made up of 19 amino acids. The CDR3, as DNA: TGTGCCAGTAGTATAGAAAGGACTAGCGGGAAGGGAAGGGCCGGGGAGCTGTTTTTT. As protein: CASSIERTSGKGRAGELFF.

Concerning this clone: In the same sample, other DNA sequences code for this CDR3. The J gene is TRBJ2-1, the V gene TRBV7-3; the D gene is possibly TRBD2 (5 bases). This CDR3 has 15 residues. V lost 2 bases and J lost 0, with 8 bases in between. In germline, CDR1 is SGHTA, CDR2 FQGTGA. CDR3 residues: CASSLGGGSYNEQFF. CDR3 DNA: TGTGCCAGCAGCTTAGGAGGCGGCTCCTACAATGAGCAGTTCTTC.

The chain couples TRBV5-1 to TRBJ2-7; D might be TRBD1 (5 bases). V gave up 2 bases and J gave up 2 bases, with 11 bases separating them. Germline V gene data show CDR1 as SGHRS and CDR2 as YFSETQ. This CDR3 has 14 amino acids. The CDR3, as DNA: TGCGCCAGCAGCTTCGAAGGGGCCGCCTACGAGCAGTACTTC. Its protein is CASSFEGAAYEQYF.

The chain has TRBV27 and TRBJ2-5, with 7 bases identical to TRBD2. J gave up 2 bases and V 5 bases, and 8 bases lay outside the gene matches. The CDR3 contains 15 residues. Germline CDR1 reads MNHEY; CDR2 reads SMNVEV (reference sequence). The CDR3 protein is CASSPKGLPQETQYF. Here the CDR3 DNA reads TGTGCCAGCAGTCCGAAGGGACTACCACAAGAGACCCAGTACTTC.

The chain joins TRBV7-8 to TRBJ2-5; 8 bases are shared with TRBD1. CDR1 is SGHVS, CDR2 FQNEAQ, per germline. This CDR3 spans 14 amino acids. After removal of 5 bases from V and 4 bases from J, the junction contained 6 bases not matched to a gene. Written as DNA, the CDR3 is TGTGCCAGCAGCACCCTGGACAGGGCAGAGACCCAGTACTTC. Amino acid sequence: CASSTLDRAETQYF.

The chain couples TRBV6-5 to TRBJ2-7; 7 bases match TRBD2. V lost 10 bases, J lost 3 bases, and 9 bases stayed unmatched. Germline CDR1 MNHEY, CDR2 SVGAGI. The CDR3 totals 13 residues. CDR3: CATRREGIYEQYF. The DNA for the CDR3 is TGTGCCACAAGGAGGGAGGGGATCTACGAGCAGTACTTC.

The chain is built from TRBV25-1 and TRBJ1-1; tentative D call: TRBD1 (5 bases). The V gene's germline CDR1 is MGHDK and CDR2 SYGVNS. The CDR3 is 16 amino acids. Trimming removed 4 bases from V and 1 base from J, with 16 bases in between. CDR3 protein: CASSGRTPTANTEAFF. For the CDR3, the DNA is TGTGCCAGCAGTGGCCGGACACCGACAGCGAACACTGAAGCTTTCTTT.

The chain joins TRBV5-1 to TRBJ2-5, with 16 bases aligning to TRBD2. This CDR3 comprises 17 residues. Germline assignment: CDR1 SGHRS and CDR2 YFSETQ. The V gene end was trimmed by 3 bases and the J gene end by 0 bases; junction bases not matched to a gene: 2. This chain's CDR3 is CASSSGLAGGHQETQYF. The CDR3, as DNA: TGCGCCAGCAGCTCGGGACTAGCGGGAGGGCACCAAGAGACCCAGTACTTC.

V usage is TRBV6-5 and J usage is TRBJ2-4, with D perhaps matching TRBD1 (6 bases). Per germline, CDR1 MNHEY and CDR2 SVGAGI. This CDR3 has 14 residues. The V end was cut by 6 bases, the J end by 5 bases, with 14 bases between. The CDR3 nucleotides read TGTGCCAGCAGCTATAGCAGGGGCCAAAACATTCAGTACTTC. Translated, it gives CASSYSRGQNIQYF.

This clone was counted only a few times. The sample contains more than one DNA sequence encoding this CDR3. The chain uses TRBV20-1 and TRBJ2-2; 7 nucleotides line up with TRBD1. Losses at the gene ends were 6 bases for V and 6 bases for J; bases not matched to a gene: 1. Germline-derived CDR1 and CDR2 are DFQATT and SNEGSKA (reference sequence). CDR3 length: 11 amino acids. The CDR3 protein is CSAQGAGELFF. CDR3 coding DNA: TGCAGTGCCCAGGGGGCCGGGGAGCTGTTTTTT.

Points on this clone: Compared with germline, one end of the junction differs, possibly owing to a read error. This rearrangement joins TRBV6-6 to TRBJ2-1, with 11 bases matching TRBD2. This CDR3 is 16 amino acids long. Germline V CDR1 and CDR2: MNHNY, SVGAGI (reference sequence). CDR3 sequence reads: CASSYFETSGTTPQIF. The CDR3 nucleotides are TGTGCCAGCAGTTACTTCGAGACTAGCGGGACCACACCTCAGATCTTC.

The rearrangement links TRBV28 to TRBJ1-2, with a tentative D call TRBD1 (6 bases). The V and J ends lost 7 bases and 6 bases respectively, with 21 bases between them. Germline CDR1 reads MDHEN; CDR2 reads SYDVKM. This CDR3 is 15 amino acids long. CDR3 bases: TGTGCCAGCAAGTTACCCCCGGGGGACACCGATGGCTACACCTTC. Translation: CASKLPPGDTDGYTF.

Here the CDR3 DNA reads TGTGCCAGCAGTTACTCTCGGGAACGGGGGCTGTTTTTT. It specifies CASSYSRERGLFF. V usage is TRBV6-6 and J usage is TRBJ1-4, with D possibly matching TRBD1 (5 bases). Trimming pared 0 bases from V and 14 bases from J, leaving 13 bases between. CDR1 is MNHNY and CDR2 is SVGAGI in the germline V gene (reference sequence). The CDR3 has 13 residues.

The V gene is TRBV10-3, the J gene TRBJ2-7; the D gene is possibly TRBD1 (6 bases). CDR3 length: 13 residues. Looked up from germline, CDR1 is ENHRY and CDR2 is SYGVKD. Between the trimmed V and J ends, which lost 7 bases and 1 base, there was a span of 11 bases. The DNA of the CDR3 is TGTGCCATCAATTCAGGGGTTTCCTACGAGCAGTACTTC. It specifies CAINSGVSYEQYF.

This clone has only one observation. The gene calls are TRBV7-2 and TRBJ1-6; D ambiguous. Between the trimmed V and J ends, which lost 3 bases and 0 bases, there was a span of 6 bases. Looked up from germline, CDR1 is SGHTA and CDR2 is FQGNSA. This CDR3 region has 15 residues. The CDR3 DNA reads as TGTGCCAGCAGCTTTGAGGGCTCCTATAATTCACCCCTCCACTTT. Translated, it gives CASSFEGSYNSPLHF.

The sample holds one count of this clone. The J gene is TRBJ1-1, the V gene TRBV6-5; 7 bases line up with TRBD1. This CDR3 has 15 amino acids. Germline trimming cut 2 bases from V and 2 bases from J; bases unmatched to any gene: 5. Germline V CDR1 and CDR2: MNHEY, SVGAGI. CDR3 bases: TGTGCCAGCAGTTACGCTCCAGGGGGAAACACTGAAGCTTTCTTT. It specifies CASSYAPGGNTEAFF.

The V call is TRBV6-5, the J call TRBJ1-3; 7 nucleotides line up with TRBD1. CDR1 MNHEY and CDR2 SVGAGI come from the germline V gene. This CDR3 has 15 residues. Unmatched junction bases numbered 9, after V lost 10 bases and J lost 0 bases. CDR3 region: CATRLQGRSGNTIYF. The CDR3 DNA is TGTGCCACCCGATTACAGGGGCGCTCTGGAAACACCATATATTTT.

A remark on this clone: An end of the junction does not agree with germline; a read error may underlie this. The chain employs TRBV6-1 and TRBJ2-7; 8 positions agree with TRBD1. CDR1 and CDR2 from the germline V gene are MNHNS and SASEGT. The CDR3 has 12 amino acids. CDR3 nucleotides: TGTGCCAGCAGTGGAGAGCAAGACAGGGGTGACTTC. Amino acid sequence: CASSGEQDRGDF.

Notes on this clone: Other DNA sequences within the sample encode an identical CDR3. V gene TRBV19 combines with J gene TRBJ2-5, with 8 bases matching TRBD1. CDR1 and CDR2 (germline): LNHDA, SQIVND (reference sequence). The CDR3 sequence is 14 residues long. Trimming took 0 bases from V and 4 from J; bases not matched to a gene: 1. CDR3 residues: CASSIDTGGETQYF. The CDR3, as DNA: TGTGCCAGTAGTATAGATACAGGGGGAGAGACCCAGTACTTC.

This chain joins TRBV25-1 and TRBJ2-3, with 10 bases fitting TRBD2. V shed 3 bases, J shed 2 bases, and the junction held 2 bases outside the gene matches. Germline CDR1 is MGHDK and CDR2 is SYGVNS. This CDR3 is 15 amino acids long. The CDR3 is CASSDSGRLTDTQYF. For the CDR3, the DNA is TGTGCCAGCAGTGATAGCGGGAGGCTCACAGATACGCAGTATTTT. The variable domain in full, completed from reference TRBV25-1 and TRBJ2-3, reads EADIYQTPRYLVIGTGKKITLECSQTMGHDKMYWYQQDPGMELHLIHYSYGVNSTEKGDLSSESTVSRIRTEHFPLTLESARPSHTSQYLCASSDSGRLTDTQYFGPGTRLTVL.